Below, 15 T cell receptor beta chains from the same sample are listed, as sequenced in a study of blood T cells in healthy people across ages (dated by TCRdb to the mid-2010s). Library generation was performed with 5' RACE. The listed sequencing device is Illumina HiSeq 2500. A second PCR of roughly 7 to 12 cycles was run with a J-beta primer mix and a sample-barcoded 5' primer. TCRdb reprocessed the public reads (quality trimming at Q25 with fastp, clone calling with MiXCR) and kept in-frame beta chains. Identical CDR3 protein sequences are pooled into one entry, listed with their most common genes and DNA. In all, the sample holds 1.5 million to 2 million distinct CDR3 sequences, and 34% of those were seen once. The ten most abundant clones make up 11% of the sample. The sequenced sample consisted of blood. Receptors were obtained from a woman aged 25 to 39 in good health.

This chain uses TRBV11-2 with TRBJ2-1; D possibly corresponds to TRBD1 (5 bases). V lost 9 bases and J lost 12, with 27 bases in between. Germline values: CDR1 SGHAT, CDR2 FQNNGV. CDR3 length: 15 amino acids. In nucleotides, the CDR3 is TGTGCCAGTAGCCTAACCGGGTCAGGGATTGTGCGGCAGTTCTTC. Protein product: CASSLTGSGIVRQFF.

The chain uses TRBV29-1 and TRBJ2-1; TRBD2 matches 12 bases. Germline CDR1 is SQVTM and CDR2 is ANQGSEA. Unmatched junction bases numbered 8, after V lost 8 bases and J lost 9 bases. CDR3 length: 13 residues. CDR3 sequence (DNA): TGCAGCTCCCGGACTAGCGGGGCAGGTGAGCAGTTCTTC. Translating gives CSSRTSGAGEQFF.

V is TRBV5-1 and J is TRBJ2-5; D unresolved. Trimming pared 4 bases from V and 5 bases from J, leaving 15 bases between. The CDR3 length is 14 residues. The germline V gene encodes CDR1 SGHRS and CDR2 YFSETQ. CDR3 DNA: TGCGCCAGCAGCCCGGCAGCTATGGAGGAGACCCAGTACTTC. It specifies CASSPAAMEETQYF.

At least ten counts were recorded for this clonotype. The chain carries TRBV7-9 and TRBJ2-7; possibly TRBD1 for D (6 bases). CDR1 and CDR2 from the germline V gene are SEHNR and FQNEAQ (reference sequence). Trimming shortened V by 5 bases and J by 7 bases, and 9 bases separated the two germline ends. This CDR3 spans 11 amino acids. CDR3 bases: TGTGCCAGCAGCAACAGGGAGGAGCAGTACTTC. Its protein product is CASSNREEQYF.

Turning to this clonotype: This sequence may be a read error, since a much larger clone differs from it by one base. The chain has TRBV10-3 and TRBJ2-5, with 10 bases that match TRBD2. V dropped 8 bases and J dropped 5; count of bases not matched to a gene: 8. Germline V lookup: CDR1 ENHRY, CDR2 SYGVKD. The CDR3 has 14 residues. CDR3 protein: CAIGGTSGTETQYF. DNA of the CDR3: TGTGCCATCGGTGGTACTAGCGGGACGGAGACCCAGTACTTC.

This clonotype has more than one count but fewer than ten. This chain uses TRBV4-1 with TRBJ2-3; the D gene could be TRBD1 or TRBD2 (5 bases each). V lost 1 base to trimming and J lost 2 bases, with 10 bases between them. The germline CDR1 and CDR2 sequences are MGHRA and YSYEKL. This CDR3 is 15 amino acids long. This CDR3 reads CASSQVGVSTDTQYF. The CDR3 DNA follows: TGCGCCAGCAGCCAAGTGGGGGTGTCCACAGATACGCAGTATTTT.

This clonotype was observed a handful of times. V is TRBV20-1 and J is TRBJ2-3; D is tentatively TRBD1 or TRBD2 (6 bases each). V was cut by 1 base and J by 0 bases, with 14 bases left in between. CDR1 and CDR2 (germline): DFQATT, SNEGSKA (reference sequence). CDR3 size: 16 residues. The CDR3 DNA sequence: TGCAGTGCTAGAGCGGGGGCCCCAATTAGCACAGATACGCAGTATTTT. Amino acid sequence: CSARAGAPISTDTQYF.

This clonotype showed up many times. The chain couples TRBV29-1 to TRBJ2-1; D is possibly TRBD1 (5 bases). V dropped 4 bases and J dropped 1 base, with 14 bases sitting between them. CDR3 length: 15 amino acids. Germline V gives CDR1 SQVTM, CDR2 ANQGSEA. The CDR3 region has the DNA TGCAGCGTTGGAAGGGGTGACGGGTCCTACAATGAGCAGTTCTTC. Its protein product is CSVGRGDGSYNEQFF.

This clonotype occurred a few times. CDR3 bases: TGTGCCAGCACCAATGGGGTGGAGACCCAGTACTTC. Protein: CASTNGVETQYF. V usage is TRBV6-2 or TRBV6-3 and J usage is TRBJ2-5, with D uncertain. The CDR3 runs 12 residues. Germline loops: CDR1 MNHEY, CDR2 SVGEGT. Trimming cost V 7 bases and J 5 bases, with 11 bases left between them.

This clonotype showed up just a few times. This chain's CDR3 is CASGPLETYEQYF. The CDR3 DNA reads TGCGCCAGCGGCCCCCTTGAGACCTACGAGCAGTACTTC. V usage is TRBV5-1 and J usage is TRBJ2-7; unclear D gene. From germline, CDR1 is SGHRS and CDR2 YFSETQ. The CDR3 has 13 amino acids. With 7 bases removed from V and 2 bases from J, the gap between germline ends came to 13 bases.

This chain uses TRBV28 with TRBJ2-5, with D possibly matching TRBD2 (6 bases). The length of the CDR3 is 18 residues. The V gene lost 7 bases and the J gene lost 2 bases, with 26 bases spanning the gap. Germline V gene data show CDR1 as MDHEN and CDR2 as SYDVKM. The CDR3 DNA reads TGTGCCAGCAACAACCTTCCCGACCTAGCGAGTAGTCAAGAGACCCAGTACTTC. Its translation: CASNNLPDLASSQETQYF.

This clonotype was counted between two and nine times. The chain links TRBV30 to TRBJ2-7; unclear D gene. Per germline, CDR1 GTSNPN and CDR2 SVGIG (reference sequence). CDR3 length: 15 amino acids. Trimming shortened V by 3 bases and J by 1 base, and 16 bases separated the two germline ends. The CDR3: CAWSLFGTKSYEQYF. CDR3 DNA sequence: TGTGCCTGGAGCCTCTTCGGTACGAAGTCCTACGAGCAGTACTTC.

V and J are TRBV20-1 and TRBJ1-2; D gene unclear. The length of the CDR3 is 12 residues. V was clipped by 6 bases and J by 2 bases, with 10 bases between them. The germline V gene encodes CDR1 DFQATT and CDR2 SNEGSKA (reference sequence). The CDR3 DNA reads TGCAGTGCGACGCCACTAAACTATGGCTACACCTTC. Protein product: CSATPLNYGYTF.

The table lists this clonotype with a few counts. The V call is TRBV24-1, the J call TRBJ2-7; 7 bases are a match to TRBD2. Germline CDR1 reads KGHDR; CDR2 reads SFDVKD. The CDR3 totals 15 residues. V shed 6 bases, J shed 2 bases, and the junction held 9 bases outside the gene matches. CDR3 sequence: CATSFGEAGTYEQYF. The CDR3 bases are TGTGCCACCAGTTTCGGGGAAGCGGGAACCTACGAGCAGTACTTC.

The sample holds many counts of this clonotype. CDR3 in DNA: TGCAGCGTTGAACACCTCTACGAGCAGTACTTC. Residues: CSVEHLYEQYF. The chain joins TRBV29-1 to TRBJ2-7; D is undetermined. Germline V gives CDR1 SQVTM, CDR2 ANQGSEA. CDR3 size: 11 residues. Between the trimmed V and J ends, which lost 2 bases and 3 bases, there was a span of 5 bases.